This T cell receptor beta chain emerged from a study of T-cell memory formation after mild COVID-19. On the study more broadly: TCR clustering was largely donor specific. Findings and caveats of the study: Contracting clones, day 15 to 85, had balanced CD4/CD8, and later expanders favored CD4+.

This clonotype was observed a handful of times. Its antigen is still unknown. Between the trimmed V and J ends, which lost 6 bases and 8 bases, there was a span of 11 bases. The CDR3 extends over 12 amino acids. From germline, CDR1 is SEHNR and CDR2 FQNEAQ (reference sequence). Employing constant-segment primers, 5'RACE generated TCR alpha and TCR beta cDNA libraries bearing sample barcodes and UMIs. From the 5' RACE reads, TCRdb called clonotypes with MiXCR, one entry per CDR3 protein. The table includes 450,000 to 650,000 distinct CDR3 sequences, about 20% detected once. Sequencing was done on a sample of PBMCs or a T cell subset sorted from them (not recorded which). This chain uses TRBV7-9 with TRBJ2-1; D is tentatively TRBD1 or TRBD2 (6 bases each). The TCR comes from an adult woman who had mild COVID-19 (a few samples of this study predate the infection). Cell type and time point are not known. CDR3: CASSSGGHEQFF. The CDR3 nucleotides are TGTGCCAGCAGTTCTGGGGGGCATGAGCAGTTCTTC. Based on the CDR3 plus reference TRBV7-9 and TRBJ2-1, the full variable domain is DTGVSQNPRHKITKRGQNVTFRCDPISEHNRLYWYRQTLGQGPEFLTYFQNEAQLEKSRLLSDRFSAERPKGSFSTLEIQRTEQGDSAMYLCASSSGGHEQFFGPGTRLTVL.